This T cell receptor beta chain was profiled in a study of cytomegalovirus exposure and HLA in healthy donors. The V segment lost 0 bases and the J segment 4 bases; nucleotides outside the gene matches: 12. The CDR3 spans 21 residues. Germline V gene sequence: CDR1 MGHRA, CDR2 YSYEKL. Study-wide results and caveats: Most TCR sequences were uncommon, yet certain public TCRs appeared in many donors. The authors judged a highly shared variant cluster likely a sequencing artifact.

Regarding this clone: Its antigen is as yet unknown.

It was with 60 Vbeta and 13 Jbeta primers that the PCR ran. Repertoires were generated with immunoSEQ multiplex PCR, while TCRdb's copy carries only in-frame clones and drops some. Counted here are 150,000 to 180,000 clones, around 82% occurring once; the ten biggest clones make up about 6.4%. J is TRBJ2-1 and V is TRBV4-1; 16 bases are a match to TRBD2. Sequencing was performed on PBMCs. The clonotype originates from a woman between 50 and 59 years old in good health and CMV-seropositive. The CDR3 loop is CASSQEQPGLAGGPRYNEQFF. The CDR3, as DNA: TGCGCCAGCAGCCAAGAGCAACCGGGACTAGCGGGGGGGCCTAGGTACAATGAGCAGTTCTTC.